This entry lists 21 T cell receptor beta chains sequenced from one sample in a study of blood T cell repertoires in COVID-19. Sequenced by immunoSEQ multiplex PCR; TCRdb stores in-frame clones only, minus some. The data hold over 250,000 clones, with more than 85% observed a single time. Sequenced input: peripheral blood. Source of these receptors: a person aged 18 to 35 with COVID-19, enrolled during active disease.

The genes are TRBV19 and TRBJ1-6, with 7 bases fitting TRBD1. This CDR3 is 14 amino acids long. Losses at the gene ends were 7 bases for V and 3 bases for J; bases not matched to a gene: 3. Per the germline V gene, CDR1 is LNHDA and CDR2 is SQIVND (reference sequence). CDR3 region: CASKGDSYNSPLHF. The CDR3 DNA is TGTGCCAGTAAAGGGGACAGCTATAATTCACCCCTCCACTTT. The full variable domain, in which reference TRBV19 and TRBJ1-6 provide the parts outside the CDR3, is DGGITQSPKYLFRKEGQNVTLSCEQNLNHDAMYWYRQDPGQGLRLIYYSQIVNDFQKGDIAEGYSVSREKKESFPLTVTSAQKNPTAFYLCASKGDSYNSPLHFGNGTRLTVT.

This chain links TRBV25-1 with TRBJ1-1; 8 nucleotides agree with TRBD1. This CDR3 contains 14 residues. V trimming: 6 bases; J trimming: 1 base; junction bases outside the gene matches: 4. Germline V gene sequence: CDR1 MGHDK, CDR2 SYGVNS. In nucleotides, the CDR3 is TGTGCCAGCAGGACAGGGGTTGGGAACACTGAAGCTTTCTTT. Translation: CASRTGVGNTEAFF.

The rearrangement joins TRBV3-1 (or the pseudogene TRBV3-2) to TRBJ2-7; D is perhaps TRBD2 (5 bases). V lost 5 bases to trimming and J lost 0 bases, with 14 bases between them. CDR1 is LGHDT, CDR2 YNNKEL, per germline (reference sequence). There are 15 residues in the CDR3. CDR3 in amino acids: CASSRGQTNSYEQYF. CDR3 bases: TGTGCCAGCAGCAGAGGCCAGACTAACTCCTACGAGCAGTACTTC.

CDR3 sequence (DNA): TGTGCCAGCAGTTGGCCGGGGACTCCCTACGAGCAGTACTTC. Residues: CASSWPGTPYEQYF. The V call is TRBV6-2 or TRBV6-3, the J call TRBJ2-7, with a tentative D call TRBD2 (6 bases). The germline V gene has CDR1 MNHEY and CDR2 SVGEGT. CDR3 length: 14 residues. The V end was cut by 4 bases, the J end by 2 bases, with 12 bases between.

The V call is TRBV6-2 or TRBV6-3, the J call TRBJ2-7, with TRBD2 as a possible D gene (7 bases). Trimming cost V 0 bases and J 2 bases, with 11 bases left between them. The CDR3 loop spans 15 amino acids. CDR1 and CDR2 from the germline V gene are MNHEY and SVGEGT. The CDR3 reads CASSYSGGGPYEQYF. CDR3 sequence (DNA): TGTGCCAGCAGTTACTCAGGGGGAGGGCCCTACGAGCAGTACTTC.

The chain combines TRBV7-8 with TRBJ2-2; D gene uncertain. Looked up from germline, CDR1 is SGHVS and CDR2 is FQNEAQ. V was cut by 7 bases and J by 1 base, with 10 bases left in between. CDR3 size: 14 residues. The CDR3 DNA reads TGTGCCAGCACCCCCCGGTTGAACACCGGGGAGCTGTTTTTT. As protein: CASTPRLNTGELFF. The full variable domain, its missing parts supplied by reference TRBV7-8 and TRBJ2-2, is GAGVSQSPRYKVAKRGQDVALRCDPISGHVSLFWYQQALGQGPEFLTYFQNEAQLDKSGLPSDRFFAERPEGSVSTLKIQRTQQEDSAVYLCASTPRLNTGELFFGEGSRLTVL.

The rearrangement uses TRBV5-8 and TRBJ1-5, with TRBD1 identical over 7 bases. From germline, CDR1 is SGHTS and CDR2 YDEGEE. The CDR3 runs to 15 residues. J lost 5 bases, V lost 4 bases, and 9 bases had no gene match. In DNA form, the CDR3 reads TGTGCCAGCAGCCCCGGACAGGCTGGCTATCAGCCCCAGCATTTT. It yields the protein CASSPGQAGYQPQHF.

With regard to this clone: The sample has other DNA sequences that encode this CDR3 too. This chain's CDR3 is CAISEAGEGQPQHF. The CDR3 DNA follows: TGTGCCATCAGTGAGGCAGGGGAAGGGCAGCCCCAGCATTTT. V and J are TRBV10-3 and TRBJ1-5; weak D call: TRBD1 (6 bases). Germline assignment: CDR1 ENHRY and CDR2 SYGVKD. V was clipped by 2 bases and J by 7 bases, with 12 bases between them. The CDR3 runs to 14 residues.

The gene calls are TRBV7-9 and TRBJ2-7; 10 bases match TRBD2. With V trimmed by 1 base and J by 3 bases, 6 bases remained unmatched. Germline V gene sequence: CDR1 SEHNR, CDR2 FQNEAQ (reference sequence). CDR3 length: 16 residues. DNA of the CDR3: TGTGCCAGCAGCTTAGGTATAGCGGGGGGATTCTACGAGCAGTACTTC. Translation: CASSLGIAGGFYEQYF.

V is TRBV2 and J is TRBJ1-2; 8 positions match TRBD1. Germline values: CDR1 SNHLY, CDR2 FYNNEI. The V segment lost 9 bases and the J segment 2 bases; nucleotides outside the gene matches: 5. This CDR3 is built from 13 residues. CDR3 in DNA: TGTGCCAGGAAGGGACAGGCCAACTATGGCTACACCTTC. Protein sequence: CARKGQANYGYTF.

This chain joins TRBV5-5 and TRBJ1-2; D not resolved. The germline V gene has CDR1 SGHKS and CDR2 YYEKEE (reference sequence). The V end was cut by 0 bases, the J end by 2 bases, with 11 bases between. The CDR3 runs 15 residues. The DNA for the CDR3 is TGTGCCAGCAGCTTGGTGGGAGATATAAACTATGGCTACACCTTC. Translating gives CASSLVGDINYGYTF.

This clone came up a few times. The chain couples TRBV12-3 or TRBV12-4 to TRBJ1-1; the D is unclear. The CDR3 is 12 amino acids. V lost 4 bases and J lost 11, with 14 bases in between. The CDR3 DNA reads TGTGCCAGCAGTTCCTCCGTCCCGGAGGCTTTCTTT. Translation: CASSSSVPEAFF.

This clone was recorded once. The rearrangement joins TRBV2 to TRBJ1-5; D is possibly TRBD1 (5 bases). Germline V gene lookup returns CDR1 SNHLY and CDR2 FYNNEI. CDR3 length equals 16 residues. The V and J ends lost 7 bases and 5 bases respectively, with 21 bases between them. The CDR3 nucleotides are TGTGCCAGCAATGGGGCAGACGCCAATCAAGATCAGCCCCAGCATTTT. Its translation: CASNGADANQDQPQHF.

The rearrangement joins TRBV6-2 or TRBV6-3 to TRBJ1-2; unclear D gene. V shed 6 bases and J shed 4 bases, with 9 bases lying between them. CDR1 MNHEY and CDR2 SVGEGT come from the germline V gene. This CDR3 has 12 amino acids. CDR3 region: CASSSLPYGYTF. CDR3 nucleotide sequence: TGTGCCAGCAGCTCCCTCCCCTATGGCTACACCTTC.

This clone was seen a single time. The rearrangement links TRBV2 to TRBJ2-1, with D tentatively TRBD2 (6 bases). V dropped 4 bases and J dropped 6 bases, with 7 bases sitting between them. Per the germline V gene, CDR1 is SNHLY and CDR2 is FYNNEI. This CDR3 spans 12 amino acids. CDR3 bases: TGTGCCAGCAGTGTGGGGGGCAATGAGCAGTTCTTC. This translates into CASSVGGNEQFF.

The V and J genes are TRBV25-1 and TRBJ1-1, with 9 bases lining up with TRBD1. Germline values: CDR1 MGHDK, CDR2 SYGVNS. The CDR3 sequence is 12 residues long. Germline trimming cut 5 bases from V and 9 bases from J; bases unmatched to any gene: 4. Written as DNA, the CDR3 is TGTGCCAGCAGTCTGGACAGGGGAAAAGCTTTCTTT. This gives the protein CASSLDRGKAFF.

V gene TRBV4-1 combines with J gene TRBJ2-5; D unclear. Trimming shortened V by 6 bases and J by 7 bases, and 9 bases separated the two germline ends. Germline values: CDR1 MGHRA, CDR2 YSYEKL. CDR3 size: 11 residues. CDR3 in DNA: TGCGCCAGCAGTTCAGGTGGGACCCAGTACTTC. It is translated as CASSSGGTQYF.

The CDR3 here is CASSLSSTDTQYF. The CDR3 DNA sequence: TGTGCCAGCAGTTTGTCTAGCACAGATACGCAGTATTTT. The chain is built from TRBV28 and TRBJ2-3; D remains ambiguous. CDR1 is MDHEN and CDR2 is SYDVKM in the germline V gene. The CDR3 is made up of 13 amino acids. V gave up 3 bases and J gave up 0 bases, with 4 bases separating them.

This clone has just one count. The CDR3 DNA is TGTGCCAGCAGCTTGCCCACTAGCGGGAGTTATAGCACAGATACGCAGTATTTT. The encoded protein is CASSLPTSGSYSTDTQYF. The V call is TRBV5-5, the J call TRBJ2-3, with 11 bases identical to TRBD2. CDR1 SGHKS and CDR2 YYEKEE come from the germline V gene (reference sequence). The CDR3 sequence is 18 residues long. Trimming took 1 base from V and 0 from J; bases not matched to a gene: 7.

In this sample, this clone turned up a few times. This chain joins TRBV11-2 and TRBJ2-7; D is perhaps TRBD1 (5 bases). V dropped 4 bases and J dropped 12 bases, with 13 bases sitting between them. The CDR3 is 11 residues long. Germline CDR1 is SGHAT and CDR2 is FQNNGV. DNA for the CDR3: TGTGCCAGCAGCTATACGACAGAGACGTACTTC. Residues: CASSYTTETYF.

This chain connects TRBV27 to TRBJ1-2; 10 bases are a match to TRBD1. CDR1 is MNHEY and CDR2 is SMNVEV in the germline V gene (reference sequence). The CDR3 extends over 17 amino acids. With V trimmed by 4 bases and J by 2 bases, 10 bases remained unmatched. The CDR3 nucleotides are TGTGCCAGCAGTTCCAACCTGCAGGGACAGGGGAACTATGGCTACACCTTC. Amino acid sequence: CASSSNLQGQGNYGYTF.